The present entry profiles one T cell receptor beta chain with its context. This receptor's antigen is unknown. Within one base of it there is no much larger clone, and no base qualities were kept. The immunoSEQ Assay, a bias-controlled multiplex PCR, was used to amplify TCRbeta CDR3 regions from genomic DNA. In the authors' own workflow: The number of nucleated cells in each sample was estimated by amplification of reference gene primers within the assay. To quantify the absolute abundance of each unique TCRbeta CDR3 rearrangement, sequence reads were collapsed and filtered. For each sample, productive Simpson clonality was calculated as the square root of Simpson's diversity index over productive rearrangements. Here the immuneACCESS table is served through TCRdb, limited to in-frame sequences with V and J called. Missing clones are a known gap in these copies; in checked studies unresolved V genes cover under half, and the rest lacks a known reason. The D gene and trimming were derived from the DNA, and the V and J assignments and clone size from that table. This sample holds around 90,000 clones; roughly 92% were observed only once. In total, the top ten clones hold roughly 5.9% of the sample.

The collaborating institutions used their own protocols to collect whole blood in K2EDTA tubes. For TCRbeta analysis, collaborators shipped samples as frozen whole blood, isolated PBMCs, or DNA extracted from either of those sample types. This specimen belongs to a study of blood T cell repertoires in COVID-19 (dated by TCRdb to about 2020). Regarding the research as a whole: The collaborator samples originated in the United States, Italy and Spain and spanned the acute and convalescent phases of COVID-19. The prospective study material was composed of cDNA or gDNA derived from T cells, B-cell-depleted T cells, or PBMCs. Subjects who had been exposed to COVID-19, were actively infected with it, or had recovered from it provided the deeply sampled blood TCRbeta repertoires that made up the dataset. A freely available public database, intended as a resource for researchers studying the immune response to SARS-CoV-2, is where the repertoires were released. Samples were obtained from the ongoing ImmuneRACE study (first 160 participants) and from over 1,000 subjects provided by 6 global collaborators. The sample metadata nearly always contained a de-identified subject ID, COVID-19 status, age in years and sex. Where available, HLA class I and class II types were taken from metadata supplied by the sample provider and were not determined by assay-based typing. General study outcomes and caveats: The amount of clinical and demographic metadata varied by source and participant and was provided uncurated.

The trim is 5 bases for V and 4 bases for J, with a gap of 11 bases between the germline ends. The CDR3 spans 14 residues, from the cysteine through the phenylalanine. The read is trimmed to its CDR3 DNA, 42 bases read in frame from base 1. According to the germline V gene, CDR1 reads LGHNA and CDR2 reads YSLEER. The clonotype comes from a woman aged 55-69 years with active COVID-19. The source material was peripheral blood. The chain uses TRBV4-3 and TRBJ2-2; the D region possibly corresponds to TRBD1 (6 bases align). The nucleotides are TGCGCCAGCAGCGTAGGACAGACCACCGGGGAGCTGTTTTTT. Translated, this is CASSVGQTTGELFF.